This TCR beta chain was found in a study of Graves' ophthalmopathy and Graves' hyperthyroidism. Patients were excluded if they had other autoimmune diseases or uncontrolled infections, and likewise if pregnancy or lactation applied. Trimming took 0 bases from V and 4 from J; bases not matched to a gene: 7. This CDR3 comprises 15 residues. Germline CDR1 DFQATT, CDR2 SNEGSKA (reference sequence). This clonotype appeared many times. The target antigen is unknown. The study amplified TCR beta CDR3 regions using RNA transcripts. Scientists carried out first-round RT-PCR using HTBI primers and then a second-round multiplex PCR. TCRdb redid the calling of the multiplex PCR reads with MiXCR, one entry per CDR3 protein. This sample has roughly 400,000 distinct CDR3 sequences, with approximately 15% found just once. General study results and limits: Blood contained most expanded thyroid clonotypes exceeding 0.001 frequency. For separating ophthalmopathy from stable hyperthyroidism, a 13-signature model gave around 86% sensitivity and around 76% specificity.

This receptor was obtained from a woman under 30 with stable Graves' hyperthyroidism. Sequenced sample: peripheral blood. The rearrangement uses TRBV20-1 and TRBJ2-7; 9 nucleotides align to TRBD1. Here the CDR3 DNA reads TGCAGTGCTAGAGATCGGGGACAGGGTGGGTACGAGCAGTACTTC. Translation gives CSARDRGQGGYEQYF.